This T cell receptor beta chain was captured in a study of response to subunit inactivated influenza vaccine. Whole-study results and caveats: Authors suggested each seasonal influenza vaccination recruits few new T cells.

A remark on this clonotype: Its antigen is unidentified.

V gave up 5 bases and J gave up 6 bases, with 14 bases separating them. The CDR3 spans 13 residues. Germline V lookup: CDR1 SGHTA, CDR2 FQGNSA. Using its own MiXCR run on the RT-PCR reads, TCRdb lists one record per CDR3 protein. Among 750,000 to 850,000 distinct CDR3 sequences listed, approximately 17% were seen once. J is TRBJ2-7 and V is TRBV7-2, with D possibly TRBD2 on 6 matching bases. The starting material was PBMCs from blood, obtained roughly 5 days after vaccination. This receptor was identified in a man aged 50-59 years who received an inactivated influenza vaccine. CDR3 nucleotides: TGTGCCAGCAGCCCCGGGACTCAACTCGAGCAGTACTTC. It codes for CASSPGTQLEQYF.